This T cell receptor (beta chain) emerged from a study of tumor and adjacent non-tumor tissue in lung cancer. A modified ARM-PCR protocol with three rounds of nested PCR amplified TCRbeta. TCRdb processed the multiplex PCR reads anew with MiXCR; each CDR3 protein has one entry. The data contain about 200,000 distinct CDR3 sequences, about 76% of them seen just once; the ten biggest clones take up under 30%. The CDR3 has 17 residues. The germline CDR1 and CDR2 sequences are DFQATT and SNEGSKA (reference sequence). Trimming pared 0 bases from V and 6 bases from J, leaving 21 bases between. In the case of this clonotype: A read error may be the cause here, since a much bigger clone is one base away.

RNA was extracted from bulk tissue without any cell sorting. This chain uses TRBV20-1 with TRBJ2-1; weak D call: TRBD2 (6 bases). Sequencing was done on a sample of lung tumor tissue. The origin of this receptor is a man aged 60 to 69 with non-small cell lung cancer. The DNA of the CDR3 is TGCAGTGCTAGAGACCAACACTTGAGCGGGCCGGGCAATGAGCAGTTCTTC. Translated, it gives CSARDQHLSGPGNEQFF.